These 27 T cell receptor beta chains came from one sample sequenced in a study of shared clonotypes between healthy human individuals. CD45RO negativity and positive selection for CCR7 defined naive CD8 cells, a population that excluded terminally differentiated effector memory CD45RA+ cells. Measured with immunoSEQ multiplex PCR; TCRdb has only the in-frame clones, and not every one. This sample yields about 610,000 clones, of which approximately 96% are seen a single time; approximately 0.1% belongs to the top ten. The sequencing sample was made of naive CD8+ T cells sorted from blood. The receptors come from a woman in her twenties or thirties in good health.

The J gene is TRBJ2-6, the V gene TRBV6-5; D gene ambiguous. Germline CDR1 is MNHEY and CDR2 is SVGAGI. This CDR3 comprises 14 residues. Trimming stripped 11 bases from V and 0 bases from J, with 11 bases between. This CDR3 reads CARMPPSGANVLTF. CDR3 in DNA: TGTGCCCGCATGCCTCCCTCTGGGGCCAACGTCCTGACTTTC.

CDR3 bases: TGTGCCAGCAGCCCCGGGACTAGCGCCTACGAGCAGTACTTC. Translating it yields CASSPGTSAYEQYF. The V gene is TRBV5-5, the J gene TRBJ2-7; TRBD2 aligns across 10 bases. This CDR3 region has 14 residues. In germline, CDR1 is SGHKS, CDR2 YYEKEE (reference sequence). Losses at the gene ends were 4 bases for V and 2 bases for J; bases not matched to a gene: 3.

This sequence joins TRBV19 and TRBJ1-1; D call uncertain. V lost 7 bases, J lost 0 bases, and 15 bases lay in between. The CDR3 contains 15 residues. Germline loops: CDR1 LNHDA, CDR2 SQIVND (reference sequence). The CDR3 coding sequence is TGTGCCAGTACCCTGACCCGGGCCCTGAACACTGAAGCTTTCTTT. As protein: CASTLTRALNTEAFF.

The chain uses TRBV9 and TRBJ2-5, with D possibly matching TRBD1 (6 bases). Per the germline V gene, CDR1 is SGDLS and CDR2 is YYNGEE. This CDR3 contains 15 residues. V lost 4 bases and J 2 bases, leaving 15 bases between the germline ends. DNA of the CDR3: TGTGCCAGCAGCCCACATGACAGGACTCAAGAGACCCAGTACTTC. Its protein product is CASSPHDRTQETQYF.

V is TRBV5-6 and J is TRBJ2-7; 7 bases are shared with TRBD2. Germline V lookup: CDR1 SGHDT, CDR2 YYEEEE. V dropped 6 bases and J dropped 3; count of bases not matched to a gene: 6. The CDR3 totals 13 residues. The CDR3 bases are TGTGCCAGCAATTGGCGGGAGAGCTACGAGCAGTACTTC. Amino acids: CASNWRESYEQYF.

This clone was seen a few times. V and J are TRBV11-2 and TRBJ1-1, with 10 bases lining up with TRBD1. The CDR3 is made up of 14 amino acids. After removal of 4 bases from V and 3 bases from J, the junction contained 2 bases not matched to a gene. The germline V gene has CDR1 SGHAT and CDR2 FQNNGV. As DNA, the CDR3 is TGTGCCAGCAGCTGGGGACAGGGGTACACTGAAGCTTTCTTT. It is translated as CASSWGQGYTEAFF. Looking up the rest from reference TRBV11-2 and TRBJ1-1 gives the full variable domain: EAGVAQSPRYKIIEKRQSVAFWCNPISGHATLYWYQQILGQGPKLLIQFQNNGVVDDSQLPKDRFSAERLKGVDSTLKIQPAKLEDSAVYLCASSWGQGYTEAFFGQGTRLTVV.

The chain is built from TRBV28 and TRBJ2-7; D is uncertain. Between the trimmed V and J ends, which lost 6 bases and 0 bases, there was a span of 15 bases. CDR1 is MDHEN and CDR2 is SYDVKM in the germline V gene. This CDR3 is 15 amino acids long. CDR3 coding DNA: TGTGCCAGCAGCTCCTACCGTGTGAGCTCCTACGAGCAGTACTTC. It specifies CASSSYRVSSYEQYF.

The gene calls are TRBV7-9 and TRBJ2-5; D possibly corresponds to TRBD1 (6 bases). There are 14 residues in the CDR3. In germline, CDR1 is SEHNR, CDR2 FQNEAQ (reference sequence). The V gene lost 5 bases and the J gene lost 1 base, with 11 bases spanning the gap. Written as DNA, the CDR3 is TGTGCCAGCAGCGAAAAGGACAGCCAAGAGACCCAGTACTTC. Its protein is CASSEKDSQETQYF.

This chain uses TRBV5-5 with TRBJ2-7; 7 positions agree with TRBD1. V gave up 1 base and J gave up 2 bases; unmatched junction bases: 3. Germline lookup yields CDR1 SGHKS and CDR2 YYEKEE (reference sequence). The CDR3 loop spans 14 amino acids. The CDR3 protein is CASSLRDRAYEQYF. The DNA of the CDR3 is TGTGCCAGCAGCTTGCGAGACAGGGCCTACGAGCAGTACTTC.

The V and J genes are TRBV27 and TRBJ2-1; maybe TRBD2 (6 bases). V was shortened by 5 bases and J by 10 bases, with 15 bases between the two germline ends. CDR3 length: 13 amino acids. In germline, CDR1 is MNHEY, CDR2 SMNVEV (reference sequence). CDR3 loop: CASSSRLSGEQFF. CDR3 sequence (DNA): TGTGCCAGCAGTAGCAGACTTAGCGGAGAGCAGTTCTTC.

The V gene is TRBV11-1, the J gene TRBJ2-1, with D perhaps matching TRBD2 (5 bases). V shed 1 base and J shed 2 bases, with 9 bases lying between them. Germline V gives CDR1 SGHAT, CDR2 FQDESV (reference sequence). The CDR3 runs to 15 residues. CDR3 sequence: CASSLETGTYNEQFF. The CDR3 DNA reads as TGTGCCAGCAGCTTAGAAACGGGAACCTACAATGAGCAGTTCTTC. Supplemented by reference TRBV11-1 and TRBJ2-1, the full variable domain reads EAEVAQSPRYKITEKSQAVAFWCDPISGHATLYWYRQILGQGPELLVQFQDESVVDDSQLPKDRFSAERLKGVDSTLKIQPAELGDSAMYLCASSLETGTYNEQFFGPGTRLTVL.

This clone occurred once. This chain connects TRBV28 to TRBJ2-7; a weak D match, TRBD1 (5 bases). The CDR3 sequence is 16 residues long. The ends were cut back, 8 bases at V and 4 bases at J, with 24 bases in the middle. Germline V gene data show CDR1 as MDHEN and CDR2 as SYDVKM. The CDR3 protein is CASGLRAGLDRYEQYF. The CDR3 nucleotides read TGTGCCAGCGGGCTCAGAGCAGGGTTGGATAGGTACGAGCAGTACTTC.

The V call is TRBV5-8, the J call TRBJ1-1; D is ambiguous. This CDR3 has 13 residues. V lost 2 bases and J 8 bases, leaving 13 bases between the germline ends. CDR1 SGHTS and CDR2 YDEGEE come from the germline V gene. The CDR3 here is CASSFGPQVEAFF. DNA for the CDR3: TGTGCCAGCAGCTTTGGACCGCAAGTCGAAGCTTTCTTT.

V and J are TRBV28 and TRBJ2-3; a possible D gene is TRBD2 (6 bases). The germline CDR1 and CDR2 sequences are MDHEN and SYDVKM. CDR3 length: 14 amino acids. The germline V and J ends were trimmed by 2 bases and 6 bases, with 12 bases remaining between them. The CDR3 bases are TGTGCCAGCAGTTTAGTTGCGGGGAGGGATACGCAGTATTTT. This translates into CASSLVAGRDTQYF.

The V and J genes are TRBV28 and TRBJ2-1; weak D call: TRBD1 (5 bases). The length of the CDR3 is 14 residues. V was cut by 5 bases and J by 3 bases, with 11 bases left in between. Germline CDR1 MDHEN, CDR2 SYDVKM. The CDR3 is CASSRLDNYNEQFF. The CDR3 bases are TGTGCCAGCAGTCGCTTGGACAACTACAATGAGCAGTTCTTC.

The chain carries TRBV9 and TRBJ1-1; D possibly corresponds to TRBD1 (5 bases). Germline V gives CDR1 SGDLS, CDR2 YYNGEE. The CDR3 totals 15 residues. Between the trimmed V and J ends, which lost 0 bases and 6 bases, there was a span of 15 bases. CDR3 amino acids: CASSVVAREGPEAFF. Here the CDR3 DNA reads TGTGCCAGCAGCGTAGTTGCCAGGGAGGGGCCTGAAGCTTTCTTT.

The CDR3 DNA reads TGTGCCAGCAGCTTGAGGCAGCGGGTCTCCTACGAGCAGTACTTC. Translated: CASSLRQRVSYEQYF. This sequence joins TRBV5-6 and TRBJ2-7; D perhaps matches TRBD2 (6 bases). CDR1 SGHDT and CDR2 YYEEEE come from the germline V gene. The V gene lost 1 base and the J gene lost 0 bases, with 11 bases spanning the gap. This CDR3 has 15 amino acids.

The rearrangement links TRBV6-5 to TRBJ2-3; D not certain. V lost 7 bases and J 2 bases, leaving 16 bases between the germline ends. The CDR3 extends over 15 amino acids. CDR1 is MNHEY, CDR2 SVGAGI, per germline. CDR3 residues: CASKMKGFITDTQYF. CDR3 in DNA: TGTGCCAGCAAGATGAAGGGATTTATCACAGATACGCAGTATTTT.

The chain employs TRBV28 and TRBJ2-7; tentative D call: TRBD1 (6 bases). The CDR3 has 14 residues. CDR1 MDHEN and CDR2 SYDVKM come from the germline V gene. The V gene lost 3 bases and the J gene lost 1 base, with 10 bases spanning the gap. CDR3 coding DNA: TGTGCCAGCAGTTTCCCAGGGGTGTCCTACGAGCAGTACTTC. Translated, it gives CASSFPGVSYEQYF.

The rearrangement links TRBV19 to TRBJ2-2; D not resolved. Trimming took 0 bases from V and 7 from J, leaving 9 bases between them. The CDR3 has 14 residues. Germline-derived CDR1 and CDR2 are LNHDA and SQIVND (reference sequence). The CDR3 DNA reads TGTGCCAGTAGTATAGATCTCTTAGGCGGGGAGCTGTTTTTT. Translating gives CASSIDLLGGELFF. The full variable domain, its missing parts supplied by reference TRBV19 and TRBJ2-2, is DGGITQSPKYLFRKEGQNVTLSCEQNLNHDAMYWYRQDPGQGLRLIYYSQIVNDFQKGDIAEGYSVSREKKESFPLTVTSAQKNPTAFYLCASSIDLLGGELFFGEGSRLTVL.

CDR3 region: CASSLFVDGPSTDTQYF. The CDR3 DNA sequence: TGTGCCAGCAGCTTATTTGTGGACGGACCTAGCACAGATACGCAGTATTTT. V gene TRBV11-2 combines with J gene TRBJ2-3; D is undetermined. The germline V and J ends were trimmed by 2 bases and 0 bases, with 15 bases remaining between them. The CDR3 extends over 17 amino acids. Germline V gene data show CDR1 as SGHAT and CDR2 as FQNNGV.

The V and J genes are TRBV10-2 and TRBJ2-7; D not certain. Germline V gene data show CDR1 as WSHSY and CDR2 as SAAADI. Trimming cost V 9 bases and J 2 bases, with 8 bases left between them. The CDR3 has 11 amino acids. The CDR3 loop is CASSATYEQYF. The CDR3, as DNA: TGCGCCAGTTCGGCTACCTACGAGCAGTACTTC.

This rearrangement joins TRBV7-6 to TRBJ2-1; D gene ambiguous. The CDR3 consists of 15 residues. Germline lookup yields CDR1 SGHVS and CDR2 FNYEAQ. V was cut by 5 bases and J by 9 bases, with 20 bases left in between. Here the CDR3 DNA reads TGTGCCAGCAGCCTTATCGGGTCCCCGTCGGGTGAGCAGTTCTTC. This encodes CASSLIGSPSGEQFF.

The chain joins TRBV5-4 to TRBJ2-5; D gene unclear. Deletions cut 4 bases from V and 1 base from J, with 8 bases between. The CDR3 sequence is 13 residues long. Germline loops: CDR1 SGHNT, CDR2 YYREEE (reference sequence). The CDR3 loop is CASSHSAQETQYF. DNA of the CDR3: TGTGCCAGCAGCCACTCAGCCCAAGAGACCCAGTACTTC.

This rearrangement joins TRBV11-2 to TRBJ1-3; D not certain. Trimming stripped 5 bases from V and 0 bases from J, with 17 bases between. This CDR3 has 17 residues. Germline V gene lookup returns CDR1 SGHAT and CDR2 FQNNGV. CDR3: CASSPSTGPTSGNTIYF. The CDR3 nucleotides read TGTGCCAGCAGCCCGAGCACTGGGCCCACCTCTGGAAACACCATATATTTT.

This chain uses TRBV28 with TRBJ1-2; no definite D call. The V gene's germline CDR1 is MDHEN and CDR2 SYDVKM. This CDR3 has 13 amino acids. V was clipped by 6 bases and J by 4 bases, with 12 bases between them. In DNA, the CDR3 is TGTGCCAGCAGCCTCTTAGGTTCCTATGGCTACACCTTC. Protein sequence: CASSLLGSYGYTF.

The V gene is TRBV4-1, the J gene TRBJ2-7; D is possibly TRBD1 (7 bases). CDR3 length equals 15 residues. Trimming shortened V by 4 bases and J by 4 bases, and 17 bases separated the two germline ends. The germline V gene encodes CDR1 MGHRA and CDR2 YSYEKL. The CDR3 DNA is TGCGCCAGCAGCCCTTCTGCAGGGGGGTATTACGAGCAGTACTTC. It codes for CASSPSAGGYYEQYF.